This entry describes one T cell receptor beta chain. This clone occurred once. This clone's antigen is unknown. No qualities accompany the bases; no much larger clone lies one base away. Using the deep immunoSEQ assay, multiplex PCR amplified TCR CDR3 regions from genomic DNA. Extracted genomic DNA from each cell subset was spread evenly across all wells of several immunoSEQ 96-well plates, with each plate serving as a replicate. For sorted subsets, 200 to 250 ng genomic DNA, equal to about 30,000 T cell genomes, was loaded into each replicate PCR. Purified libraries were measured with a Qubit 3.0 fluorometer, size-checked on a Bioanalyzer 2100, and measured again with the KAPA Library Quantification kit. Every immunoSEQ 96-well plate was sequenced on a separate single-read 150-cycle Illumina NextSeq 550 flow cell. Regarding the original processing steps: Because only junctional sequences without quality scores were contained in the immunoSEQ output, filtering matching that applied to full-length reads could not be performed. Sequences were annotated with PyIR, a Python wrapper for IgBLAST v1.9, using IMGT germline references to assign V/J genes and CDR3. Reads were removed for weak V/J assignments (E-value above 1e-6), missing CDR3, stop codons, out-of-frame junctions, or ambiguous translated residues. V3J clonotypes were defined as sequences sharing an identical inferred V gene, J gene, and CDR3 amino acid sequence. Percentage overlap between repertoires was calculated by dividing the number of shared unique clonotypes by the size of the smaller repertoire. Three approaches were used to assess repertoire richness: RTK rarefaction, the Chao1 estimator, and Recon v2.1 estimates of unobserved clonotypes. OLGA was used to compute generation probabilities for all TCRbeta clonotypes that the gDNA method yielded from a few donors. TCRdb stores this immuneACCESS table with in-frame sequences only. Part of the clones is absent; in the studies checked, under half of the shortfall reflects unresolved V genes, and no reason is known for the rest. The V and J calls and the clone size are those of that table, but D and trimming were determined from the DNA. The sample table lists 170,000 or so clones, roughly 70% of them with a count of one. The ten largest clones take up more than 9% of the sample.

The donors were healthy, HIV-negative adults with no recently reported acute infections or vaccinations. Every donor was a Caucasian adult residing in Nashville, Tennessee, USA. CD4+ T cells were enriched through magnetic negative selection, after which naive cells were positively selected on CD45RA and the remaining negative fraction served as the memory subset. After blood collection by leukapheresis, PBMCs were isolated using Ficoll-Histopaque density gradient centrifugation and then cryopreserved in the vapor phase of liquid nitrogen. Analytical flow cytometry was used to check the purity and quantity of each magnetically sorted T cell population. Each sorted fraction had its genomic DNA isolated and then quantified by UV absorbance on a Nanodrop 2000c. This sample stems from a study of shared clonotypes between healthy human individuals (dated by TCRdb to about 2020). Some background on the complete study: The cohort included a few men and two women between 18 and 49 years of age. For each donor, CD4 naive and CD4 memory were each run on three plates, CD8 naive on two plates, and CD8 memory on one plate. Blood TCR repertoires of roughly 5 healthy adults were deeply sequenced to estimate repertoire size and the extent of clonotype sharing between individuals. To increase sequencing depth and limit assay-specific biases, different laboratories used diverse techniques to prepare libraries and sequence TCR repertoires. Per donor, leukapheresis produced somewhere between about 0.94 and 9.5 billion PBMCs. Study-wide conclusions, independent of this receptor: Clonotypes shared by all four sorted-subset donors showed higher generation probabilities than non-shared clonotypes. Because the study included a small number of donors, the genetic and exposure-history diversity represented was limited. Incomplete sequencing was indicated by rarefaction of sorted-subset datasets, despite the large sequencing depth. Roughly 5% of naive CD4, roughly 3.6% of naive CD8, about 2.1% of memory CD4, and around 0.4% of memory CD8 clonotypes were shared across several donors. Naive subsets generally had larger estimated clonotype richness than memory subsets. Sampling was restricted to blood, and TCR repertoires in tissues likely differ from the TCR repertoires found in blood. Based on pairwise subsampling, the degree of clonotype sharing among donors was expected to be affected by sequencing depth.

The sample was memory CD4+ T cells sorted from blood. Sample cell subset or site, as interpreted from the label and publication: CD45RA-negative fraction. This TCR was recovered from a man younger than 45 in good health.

The CDR3 region reads CACTGASGAQETQYF. In nucleotides, the sequence is TGTGCCTGCACCGGGGCTAGCGGGGCACAAGAGACCCAGTACTTC. The sequence is built from TRBV30 and TRBJ2-5, and 9 bases in between align with TRBD2. The germline V gene (reference sequence) sets CDR1 to GTSNPN and CDR2 to SVGIG. From the cysteine through the phenylalanine, the CDR3 covers 15 amino acids. Kept here is only the CDR3 DNA, which spans 45 bases and is read in frame from base 1. Clipping removes 6 bases from V and 2 bases from J, with 10 as the unmatched junction base count.